Each of the 16 T cell receptor beta chains below was sequenced from the same sample in a study of blood T cells in healthy people across ages. The second PCR ran about 6 to 11 cycles with a sample-barcoded 5' primer and J-beta primers. Using its own MiXCR run on the 5' RACE reads, TCRdb lists one record per CDR3 protein. Of about 1.4 million distinct CDR3 sequences in the sample, roughly 60% were seen once. Sequences were obtained from blood. These receptors all stem from a man between 18 and 29 years old in good health.

The CDR3 sequence: CSVTLGSGSFDTQYF. The CDR3 region has the DNA TGCAGCGTTACCCTGGGGAGCGGGAGTTTCGATACGCAGTATTTT. The chain recombines TRBV29-1 with TRBJ2-3; TRBD2 matches 8 bases. CDR3 size: 15 residues. Germline lookup yields CDR1 SQVTM and CDR2 ANQGSEA. V shed 5 bases, J shed 6 bases, and the junction held 13 bases outside the gene matches.

The V and J genes are TRBV6-6 and TRBJ2-2; either TRBD1 or TRBD2 may fit D (5 bases each). This CDR3 comprises 17 residues. V was pared by 0 bases and J by 2 bases, with 13 bases between. Germline V gives CDR1 MNHNY, CDR2 SVGAGI (reference sequence). The CDR3 DNA reads as TGTGCCAGCAGTTACTCGCTGGGGGAATTTAACACCGGGGAGCTGTTTTTT. Protein sequence: CASSYSLGEFNTGELFF.

The chain recombines TRBV18 with TRBJ2-5; the D gene is possibly TRBD2 (5 bases). This CDR3 contains 13 residues. Germline V lookup: CDR1 KGHSH, CDR2 LQKENI. Trimming took 3 bases from V and 3 from J, leaving 8 bases between them. The CDR3 spells CASSPGDEETQYF. The CDR3 DNA sequence: TGTGCCAGCTCACCGGGAGATGAAGAGACCCAGTACTTC. Full variable domain (remainder filled in from reference TRBV18 and TRBJ2-5): NAGVMQNPRHLVRRRGQEARLRCSPMKGHSHVYWYRQLPEEGLKFMVYLQKENIIDESGMPKERFSAEFPKEGPSILRIQQVVRGDSAAYFCASSPGDEETQYFGPGTRLLVL.

This CDR3 reads CASGERRPMETQYF. The CDR3 region has the DNA TGTGCCAGCGGGGAACGACGCCCTATGGAGACCCAGTACTTC. The chain has TRBV6-2 or TRBV6-3 and TRBJ2-5; D is ambiguous. The CDR3 is made up of 14 amino acids. Trimming removed 8 bases at V and 5 bases at J, with 18 bases between. Germline CDR1 is MNHEY and CDR2 is SVGEGT.

V gene TRBV5-1 combines with J gene TRBJ2-3; 10 nucleotides align to TRBD2. In germline, CDR1 is SGHRS, CDR2 YFSETQ. The CDR3 has 20 amino acids. V lost 2 bases and J lost 2; bases outside the gene matches: 17. The CDR3 DNA is TGCGCCAGCAGCTTTTCAAATCACGGACTAGCGGATATGACCACAGATACGCAGTATTTT. It encodes CASSFSNHGLADMTTDTQYF.

This chain links TRBV6-1 with TRBJ2-7; 7 bases map to TRBD2. The tail of the sequence fits TRBJ2-5 better, so the J call may be wrong. Germline V gene data show CDR1 as MNHNS and CDR2 as SASEGT. The CDR3 covers 16 residues. The CDR3, as DNA: TGTGCCAGCAGTGATATGGGGGGGAGAACGGGAGAGACCCAGTACTTC. Its protein is CASSDMGGRTGETQYF.

The chain carries TRBV7-9 and TRBJ1-1; 7 bases line up with TRBD1. Trimming removed 9 bases from V and 12 bases from J; junction bases left unmatched: 19. Germline CDR1 reads SEHNR; CDR2 reads FQNEAQ (reference sequence). The CDR3 extends over 14 amino acids. The DNA of the CDR3 is TGTGCCAGTAGCCACAAGGGAAGGGACAGAGAATCTTTCTTT. Residues: CASSHKGRDRESFF.

The V call is TRBV30, the J call TRBJ1-6; no firm D call. Trimming shortened V by 4 bases and J by 5 bases, and 9 bases separated the two germline ends. The germline CDR1 and CDR2 sequences are GTSNPN and SVGIG (reference sequence). This CDR3 has 13 amino acids. The CDR3 loop is CAWNNADNSPLHF. The CDR3, as DNA: TGTGCCTGGAACAATGCGGATAATTCACCCCTCCACTTT. Supplemented by reference TRBV30 and TRBJ1-6, the full variable domain reads SQTIHQWPATLVQPVGSPLSLECTVEGTSNPNLYWYRQAAGRGLQLLFYSVGIGQISSEVPQNLSASRPQDRQFILSSKKLLLSDSGFYLCAWNNADNSPLHFGNGTRLTVT.

The chain employs TRBV19 and TRBJ1-2; 9 nucleotides agree with TRBD1. Germline CDR1 and CDR2: LNHDA and SQIVND (reference sequence). This CDR3 comprises 19 residues. Unmatched junction bases numbered 23, after V lost 10 bases and J lost 2 bases. CDR3 DNA: TGTGCCACCCAAAGGGTTCCCCGGGACAGGGAGATCCTCAACTATGGCTACACCTTC. It encodes CATQRVPRDREILNYGYTF.

The table lists this clonotype with a count of one. V usage is TRBV20-1 and J usage is TRBJ2-1; D is undetermined. The ends were cut back, 1 base at V and 3 bases at J, with 22 bases in the middle. The CDR3 runs to 18 residues. The germline V gene encodes CDR1 DFQATT and CDR2 SNEGSKA (reference sequence). Written as DNA, the CDR3 is TGCAGTGCTAGAGCAATTGGTAGGAACTCCAACAACTACAATGAGCAGTTCTTC. It is translated as CSARAIGRNSNNYNEQFF.

The chain recombines TRBV9 with TRBJ2-1; no clear D gene. Trimming cost V 2 bases and J 10 bases, with 7 bases left between them. The CDR3 contains 11 residues. Germline CDR1 SGDLS, CDR2 YYNGEE. Written as DNA, the CDR3 is TGTGCCAGCAGCGTGTCCGTAGAGCAGTTCTTC. This codes for CASSVSVEQFF. The whole variable domain, filled in from reference TRBV9 and TRBJ2-1, reads DSGVTQTPKHLITATGQRVTLRCSPRSGDLSVYWYQQSLDQGLQFLIQYYNGEERAKGNILERFSAQQFPDLHSELNLSSLELGDSALYFCASSVSVEQFFGPGTRLTVL.

This clonotype was counted ten times or more. The J gene is TRBJ1-2, the V gene TRBV6-5, with TRBD1 as a possible D gene (5 bases). Deletions cut 6 bases from V and 7 bases from J, with 12 bases between. This CDR3 is built from 12 residues. Germline loops: CDR1 MNHEY, CDR2 SVGAGI. The CDR3 DNA reads as TGTGCCAGCAGGCCGGGGCCCGTTGGCTACACCTTC. This encodes CASRPGPVGYTF.

This clonotype was observed a few times. This chain joins TRBV20-1 and TRBJ2-1; the D gene is possibly TRBD1 (5 bases). From germline, CDR1 is DFQATT and CDR2 SNEGSKA (reference sequence). Trimming took off 3 bases at V and 0 bases at J, with 15 bases between the two ends. The CDR3 is made up of 16 amino acids. For the CDR3, the DNA is TGCAGTGCTAGCAGGGTCGGCCGGAGCTCCTACAATGAGCAGTTCTTC. It is translated as CSASRVGRSSYNEQFF.

The V call is TRBV28, the J call TRBJ2-5; TRBD1 matches 8 bases. The DNA matches TRBJ2-7 better at its end, which makes the J call doubtful. Germline CDR1 is MDHEN and CDR2 is SYDVKM. The CDR3 contains 17 residues. This CDR3 is CASSPRTGSFVPYEQYF. CDR3 DNA: TGTGCCAGCAGTCCGCGGACAGGGAGCTTCGTTCCCTACGAGCAGTACTTC.

V is TRBV15 and J is TRBJ2-7; unclear D gene. Trimming stripped 0 bases from V and 0 bases from J, with 9 bases between. CDR1 is LNHNV, CDR2 YYDKDF, per germline (reference sequence). This CDR3 comprises 15 residues. The CDR3 loop is CATSRDLRVSYEQYF. The CDR3 DNA reads TGTGCCACCAGCAGAGATCTTAGGGTCTCCTACGAGCAGTACTTC.

The chain uses TRBV7-9 and TRBJ2-5; D gene ambiguous. The ends were cut back, 3 bases at V and 11 bases at J, with 22 bases in the middle. The CDR3 covers 15 residues. In germline, CDR1 is SEHNR, CDR2 FQNEAQ (reference sequence). In nucleotides, the CDR3 is TGTGCCAGCAGCTTTGGCGCAGAGATATACAATGAGCAGTACTTC. Amino acids: CASSFGAEIYNEQYF.